Below are 4 T cell receptor beta chains sequenced from a single sample in a study of identical twins. TCRdb reprocessed the 5' RACE reads with MiXCR, giving one entry per CDR3 protein. The table lists 690,000 or so distinct CDR3 sequences, more than 6.5% of them singletons. This same sample was also taken into another study, of yellow fever vaccine responses in identical twins.

The sample taken for sequencing was PBMCs. These receptors all come from a woman between 18 and 29 years old in good health.

V is TRBV5-1 and J is TRBJ2-7; 8 nucleotides align to TRBD2. CDR3 length equals 17 residues. V dropped 7 bases and J dropped 4; count of bases not matched to a gene: 19. Per germline, CDR1 SGHRS and CDR2 YFSETQ. CDR3 sequence reads: CASAPPNTAGGAYEQYF. CDR3 nucleotides: TGCGCCAGCGCCCCCCCAAATACGGCGGGAGGCGCGTACGAGCAGTACTTC.

This clonotype has more than one count but fewer than ten. In nucleotides, the CDR3 is TGCAGCGTTGAACTCGCGACAGCCGATCGAGGCTACACCTTC. It is translated as CSVELATADRGYTF. The gene calls are TRBV29-1 and TRBJ1-2; TRBD1 is a possible D gene (5 bases). V was cut by 2 bases and J by 8 bases, with 18 bases left in between. Germline lookup yields CDR1 SQVTM and CDR2 ANQGSEA. The CDR3 extends over 14 amino acids.

This clonotype was picked up one time. The chain recombines TRBV29-1 with TRBJ2-3, with TRBD1 as a possible D gene (6 bases). Deletions cut 6 bases from V and 4 bases from J, with 8 bases between. The CDR3 consists of 11 residues. The V gene's germline CDR1 is SQVTM and CDR2 ANQGSEA. CDR3 nucleotide sequence: TGCAGCGTGGGACACCCAGATACGCAGTATTTT. This gives the protein CSVGHPDTQYF.

This clonotype appeared many times. The rearrangement joins TRBV29-1 to TRBJ2-7, with TRBD2 matching over 8 bases. The ends lost 5 bases at V and 0 bases at J; junction bases unmatched: 9. The CDR3 is made up of 15 amino acids. Germline V gene data show CDR1 as SQVTM and CDR2 as ANQGSEA. The CDR3 here is CSVILTSESSYEQYF. Here the CDR3 DNA reads TGCAGCGTTATACTGACTAGCGAGAGCTCCTACGAGCAGTACTTC.